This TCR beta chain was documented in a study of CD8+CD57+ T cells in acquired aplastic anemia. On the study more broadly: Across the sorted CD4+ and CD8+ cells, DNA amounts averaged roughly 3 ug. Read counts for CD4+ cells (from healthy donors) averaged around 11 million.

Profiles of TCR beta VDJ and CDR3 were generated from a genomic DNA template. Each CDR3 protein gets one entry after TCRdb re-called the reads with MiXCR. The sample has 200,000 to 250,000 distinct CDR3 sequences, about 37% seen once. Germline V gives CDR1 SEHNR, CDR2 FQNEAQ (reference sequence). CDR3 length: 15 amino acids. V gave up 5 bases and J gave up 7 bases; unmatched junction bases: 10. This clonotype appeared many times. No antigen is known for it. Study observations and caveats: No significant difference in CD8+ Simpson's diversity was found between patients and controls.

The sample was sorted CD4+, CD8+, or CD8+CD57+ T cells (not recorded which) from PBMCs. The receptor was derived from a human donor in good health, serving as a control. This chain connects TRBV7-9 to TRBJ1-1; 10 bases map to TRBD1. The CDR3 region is CASSALDRGRLEAFF. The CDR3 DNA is TGTGCCAGCAGCGCGCTAGACAGGGGGCGCCTTGAAGCTTTCTTT.